The rows below give T cell receptor beta chains drawn from one sample of a study of blood T cell repertoires in COVID-19. Sequenced by immunoSEQ multiplex PCR; TCRdb stores in-frame clones only, minus some. This table holds some 83,000 clones, around 90% found once. Input material: peripheral blood. These TCRs come from a man at least 80 years old with active or convalescent COVID-19. CDR3s include the opening cysteine and the closing phenylalanine or tryptophan. Each record gives: CDR3 protein, V gene, CDR3 length, D gene, clone size. D genes are given only for firm matches. The size entry is marked missing in some rows and otherwise reads once, few, many or a size class.

CDR3: CASSSYRGKNTEAFF; V: TRBV5-1; length: 15; D: TRBD1; size: NA
CDR3: CASSLGASGGGYEQFF; V: TRBV7-2; length: 16; D: TRBD2; size: NA
CDR3: CASSLGGSSNQPQHF; V: TRBV5-4; length: 15; D: NA; size: NA
CDR3: CASSLSGTDSGANVLTF; V: TRBV5-1; length: 17; D: TRBD1; size: NA
CDR3: CASGLPPQGLAGGADTQYF; V: TRBV12-5; length: 19; D: TRBD2; size: NA
CDR3: CASSLVGGASRSTDTQYF; V: TRBV27; length: 18; D: NA; size: NA
CDR3: CASSYQTSGRNTQYF; V: TRBV6-5; length: 15; D: TRBD2; size: NA
CDR3: CASSVTGNTEAFF; V: TRBV3-1/TRBV3-2; length: 13; D: NA; size: once
CDR3: CASSLSPGAGGYTF; V: TRBV28; length: 14; D: NA; size: NA
CDR3: CASSAGSRPETQYF; V: TRBV28; length: 14; D: NA; size: NA
CDR3: CASSLGTGVNEKLFF; V: TRBV27; length: 15; D: TRBD1; size: NA
CDR3: CASSYSMWPQPGYTF; V: TRBV6-5; length: 15; D: NA; size: NA
CDR3: CASSLQEGKNQPQHF; V: TRBV7-6; length: 15; D: NA; size: NA
CDR3: CASSGPGGAFF; V: TRBV2; length: 11; D: NA; size: NA
CDR3: CASSKFGTSGKETQYF; V: TRBV18; length: 16; D: TRBD2; size: NA
CDR3: CASSQEGVGNTIYF; V: TRBV4-2; length: 14; D: NA; size: few
CDR3: CASSLRGQGSNEQFF; V: TRBV5-1; length: 15; D: TRBD1; size: NA
CDR3: CASLRPPGQPHF; V: TRBV28; length: 12; D: TRBD1; size: NA